This TCR beta chain was recorded in a study of T-cell memory formation after mild COVID-19. The table lists this clonotype with a few counts. TCRdb passed the 5' RACE reads through MiXCR, listing each CDR3 protein once. The table shows fewer than 650,000 distinct CDR3 sequences, with 17% occurring only once. Sequenced sample: PBMCs or a T cell subset sorted from them (not recorded which). This TCR was recovered from an adult woman who had mild COVID-19 (a few samples of this study predate the infection). Cell type and time point are not known.

The CDR3 region has the DNA TGTGCCAGCAGAGACTCCGGGACCTGGGAGACCCAGTACTTC. Residues: CASRDSGTWETQYF. V gene TRBV2 combines with J gene TRBJ2-5; D is possibly TRBD1 or TRBD2 (5 bases each). Germline-derived CDR1 and CDR2 are SNHLY and FYNNEI. This CDR3 has 14 residues. With 6 bases removed from V and 5 bases from J, the gap between germline ends came to 16 bases.